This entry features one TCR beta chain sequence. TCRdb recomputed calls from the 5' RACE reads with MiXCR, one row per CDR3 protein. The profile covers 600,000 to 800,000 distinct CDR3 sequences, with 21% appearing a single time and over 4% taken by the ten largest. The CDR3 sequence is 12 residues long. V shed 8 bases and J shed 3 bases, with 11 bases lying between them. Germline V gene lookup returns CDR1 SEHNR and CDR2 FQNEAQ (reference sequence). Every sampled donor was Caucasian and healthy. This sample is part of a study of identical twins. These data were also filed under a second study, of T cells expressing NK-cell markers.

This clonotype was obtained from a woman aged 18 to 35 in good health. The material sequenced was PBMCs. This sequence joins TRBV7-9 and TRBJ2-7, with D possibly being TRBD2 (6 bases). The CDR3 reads CASRGDGYEQYF. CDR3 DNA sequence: TGTGCCAGCCGCGGGGACGGCTACGAGCAGTACTTC. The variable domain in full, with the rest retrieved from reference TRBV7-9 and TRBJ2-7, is DTGVSQNPRHKITKRGQNVTFRCDPISEHNRLYWYRQTLGQGPEFLTYFQNEAQLEKSRLLSDRFSAERPKGSFSTLEIQRTEQGDSAMYLCASRGDGYEQYFGPGTRLTVT.